This entry lists 20 T cell receptor beta chains sequenced from one sample in a study of T-cell reconstitution after alpha-beta-depleted transplantation in children. Unique molecular identifiers were built into the TCRbeta library. TCRdb called the PCR reads again in MiXCR, with one record for every CDR3 protein. The sample has hundreds of thousands of distinct CDR3 sequences, approximately 17% seen once; the top ten hold over 0.95%. This material consisted of PBMCs from the stem cell graft donor, taken from the stem cell graft. The receptors were sampled from a human donor who donated a stem cell graft to a child with acute myeloid leukemia.

In its sample, this clonotype was seen a few times. This chain connects TRBV20-1 to TRBJ2-5; D may be TRBD2 (5 bases). The CDR3 has 14 amino acids. The V end was cut by 3 bases, the J end by 5 bases, with 16 bases between. Germline V gives CDR1 DFQATT, CDR2 SNEGSKA (reference sequence). CDR3 sequence reads: CSASLRTVGETQYF. CDR3 DNA: TGCAGTGCTAGCCTGAGGACTGTCGGGGAGACCCAGTACTTC.

This clonotype was detected a few times. The chain is built from TRBV7-2 and TRBJ2-3, with 12 positions matching TRBD2. Germline V gives CDR1 SGHTA, CDR2 FQGNSA. The CDR3 runs to 16 residues. The J segment lost 2 bases and the V segment lost 4 bases, leaving 4 bases of the junction unmatched. CDR3 amino acids: CASSSTSGGYTDTQYF. CDR3 coding DNA: TGTGCCAGCAGCTCGACTAGCGGGGGTTACACAGATACGCAGTATTTT. Full variable domain (outside the CDR3, taken from reference TRBV7-2 and TRBJ2-3): GAGVSQSPSNKVTEKGKDVELRCDPISGHTALYWYRQSLGQGLEFLIYFQGNSAPDKSGLPSDRFSAERTGGSVSTLTIQRTQQEDSAVYLCASSSTSGGYTDTQYFGPGTRLTVL.

DNA for the CDR3: TGTGCCAGCAGCCAATCCGGGGTGAAGAACACTGAAGCTTTCTTT. It yields the protein CASSQSGVKNTEAFF. This chain joins TRBV14 and TRBJ1-1; D is uncertain. CDR1 is SGHDN and CDR2 is FVKESK in the germline V gene. V shed 2 bases and J shed 1 base, with 11 bases lying between them. The length of the CDR3 is 15 residues.

The chain employs TRBV7-2 and TRBJ1-5; maybe TRBD1 (5 bases). Trimming stripped 1 base from V and 2 bases from J, with 9 bases between. Germline V gives CDR1 SGHTA, CDR2 FQGNSA. There are 15 residues in the CDR3. Here the CDR3 DNA reads TGTGCCAGCAGCTTAGAGGCGACAGGCAATCAGCCCCAGCATTTT. Translation: CASSLEATGNQPQHF. Full variable domain (missing parts from reference TRBV7-2 and TRBJ1-5): GAGVSQSPSNKVTEKGKDVELRCDPISGHTALYWYRQSLGQGLEFLIYFQGNSAPDKSGLPSDRFSAERTGGSVSTLTIQRTQQEDSAVYLCASSLEATGNQPQHFGDGTRLSIL.

This rearrangement joins TRBV4-3 to TRBJ2-1; 7 bases match TRBD2. The germline V gene has CDR1 LGHNA and CDR2 YSLEER. This CDR3 is 17 amino acids long. With 4 bases clipped from V and 2 bases from J, the junction kept 11 bases outside the gene matches. The CDR3 nucleotides are TGCGCCAGCAGCCCTTTGACCGGGACTAACGCCTACAATGAGCAGTTCTTC. Translated, it gives CASSPLTGTNAYNEQFF.

This clonotype showed up just a few times. The J gene is TRBJ1-2, the V gene TRBV18; D remains ambiguous. Germline-derived CDR1 and CDR2 are KGHSH and LQKENI. This CDR3 is built from 14 residues. V dropped 6 bases and J dropped 5 bases, with 16 bases sitting between them. Here the CDR3 reads CASSPATHPYGYTF. CDR3 in DNA: TGTGCCAGCTCTCCGGCGACCCATCCATATGGCTACACCTTC.

Details on this clonotype: Just one base apart from a much larger clone, this may be a read error. This CDR3 is CASSAGSGVYNEQYF. CDR3 bases: TGTGCCAGCAGCGCGGGGAGCGGGGTCTACAATGAGCAGTACTTC. The chain is built from TRBV9 and TRBJ2-1; 7 bases are a match to TRBD2. The DNA matches TRBJ2-7 better at its end, which makes the J call doubtful. The CDR3 covers 15 residues. Germline V gene sequence: CDR1 SGDLS, CDR2 YYNGEE.

The genes are TRBV25-1 and TRBJ2-1; the D is unclear. Trimming stripped 6 bases from V and 7 bases from J, with 4 bases between. The CDR3 runs 10 residues. The germline V gene has CDR1 MGHDK and CDR2 SYGVNS. CDR3 residues: CASRANEQFF. Here the CDR3 DNA reads TGTGCCAGCAGAGCAAATGAGCAGTTCTTC.

This clonotype has at least ten counts. This chain connects TRBV7-2 to TRBJ1-4; D perhaps matches TRBD1 (5 bases). This CDR3 spans 14 amino acids. CDR1 and CDR2 from the germline V gene are SGHTA and FQGNSA. V was trimmed by 3 bases and J by 5 bases, leaving 10 bases between them. The CDR3 DNA sequence: TGTGCCAGCAGCTTTAGAAGGGGAAATGAAAAACTGTTTTTT. The encoded protein is CASSFRRGNEKLFF.

This clonotype was observed at least ten times. The CDR3 protein is CSASLQRYNEQFF. The CDR3 DNA reads as TGCAGTGCTAGTCTACAGCGCTACAATGAGCAGTTCTTC. V and J are TRBV20-1 and TRBJ2-1; D not certain. The CDR3 covers 13 residues. Germline loops: CDR1 DFQATT, CDR2 SNEGSKA (reference sequence). V lost 3 bases, J lost 3 bases, and 9 bases lay in between.

For this clonotype: The germline gene is not matched at one end of the junction; a read error may be the cause. V usage is TRBV7-9 and J usage is TRBJ2-4; D is perhaps TRBD2 (7 bases). The CDR3 length is 15 residues. Germline CDR1 reads SEHNR; CDR2 reads FQNEAQ (reference sequence). The CDR3 nucleotides are TGTGCCAGCAGCTTAGGTGGGGGGGACAAATACATTCAGTACTTC. Translation: CASSLGGGDKYIQYF.

This clonotype was picked up one time. V and J are TRBV5-6 and TRBJ2-2, with 11 bases that match TRBD1. With V trimmed by 5 bases and J by 4 bases, 7 bases remained unmatched. The germline V gene encodes CDR1 SGHDT and CDR2 YYEEEE. This CDR3 comprises 16 residues. The CDR3 region is CASRYGQGAFTGELFF. The DNA for the CDR3 is TGTGCCAGCAGGTACGGACAGGGGGCCTTCACCGGGGAGCTGTTTTTT.

This clonotype was seen more than once but under ten times. The chain couples TRBV5-1 to TRBJ1-1; possible D gene TRBD1, 5 bases. This CDR3 spans 13 amino acids. The germline V gene encodes CDR1 SGHRS and CDR2 YFSETQ. Deletions cut 3 bases from V and 4 bases from J, with 10 bases between. The chain's CDR3 is CASSSGSSTEAFF. DNA of the CDR3: TGCGCCAGCAGCTCAGGGTCGAGCACTGAAGCTTTCTTT.

There are many counts of this clonotype. The rearrangement uses TRBV24-1 and TRBJ2-7; 8 bases map to TRBD2. The CDR3 consists of 15 residues. Trimming removed 2 bases from V and 6 bases from J; junction bases left unmatched: 8. Per germline, CDR1 KGHDR and CDR2 SFDVKD. The DNA of the CDR3 is TGTGCCACCAGTGATTCTAAAGCGGGGGAAGGCGAGCAGTACTTC. Its protein product is CATSDSKAGEGEQYF.

The chain is built from TRBV24-1 and TRBJ1-1; the D gene is possibly TRBD1 (5 bases). This CDR3 region has 15 residues. The V end was cut by 5 bases, the J end by 0 bases, with 12 bases between. CDR1 and CDR2 (germline): KGHDR, SFDVKD. CDR3 region: CATSGLKGVNTEAFF. The CDR3 coding sequence is TGTGCCACCAGTGGCCTAAAAGGGGTGAACACTGAAGCTTTCTTT.

The chain employs TRBV7-2 and TRBJ1-5, with D unclear. The CDR3 extends over 15 amino acids. Trimming left V 5 bases short and J 0 bases short, with 11 bases between. CDR1 SGHTA and CDR2 FQGNSA come from the germline V gene. In DNA, the CDR3 is TGTGCCAGCAGCCCCCACAAGGGTAGCAATCAGCCCCAGCATTTT. Its protein product is CASSPHKGSNQPQHF.

This clonotype was counted ten times or more. The chain combines TRBV28 with TRBJ2-7; no clear D gene. Looked up from germline, CDR1 is MDHEN and CDR2 is SYDVKM. The length of the CDR3 is 15 residues. With 2 bases removed from V and 0 bases from J, the gap between germline ends came to 11 bases. CDR3 nucleotide sequence: TGTGCCAGCAGTTTAGGCTTTGAGAGCTCCTACGAGCAGTACGTC. It yields the protein CASSLGFESSYEQYV.

This clonotype was seen more than once but under ten times. This chain connects TRBV5-1 to TRBJ1-1; a possible D gene is TRBD1 (6 bases). Germline V lookup: CDR1 SGHRS, CDR2 YFSETQ. The CDR3 runs to 15 residues. The V end lost 3 bases, the J end lost 0 bases, and 12 bases lay between the germline ends. The CDR3 spells CASSYRQGMNTEAFF. The CDR3 DNA follows: TGCGCCAGCAGCTACCGCCAGGGGATGAACACTGAAGCTTTCTTT.

This clonotype has at least ten counts. The CDR3 loop reads CASSPTPSTDTQYF. The CDR3 DNA sequence: TGTGCCAGCAGTCCTACACCTAGCACAGATACGCAGTATTTT. The rearrangement joins TRBV6-1 to TRBJ2-3, with D unresolved. The germline gives CDR1 MNHNS, CDR2 SASEGT. Trimming removed 5 bases at V and 0 bases at J, with 9 bases between. The CDR3 totals 14 residues.

This clonotype appeared a few times. This rearrangement joins TRBV12-3 or TRBV12-4 to TRBJ1-1; 8 bases align to TRBD1. The CDR3 has 15 amino acids. The junction had 11 bases not matched to a gene; V was cut back by 5 bases and J by 6 bases. The CDR3 protein is CASSPWDRKLPEAFF. The CDR3 DNA is TGTGCCAGCAGTCCCTGGGACAGGAAACTACCTGAAGCTTTCTTT.